This T cell receptor beta chain was sequenced during a study of T-cell reconstitution after alpha-beta-depleted transplantation in children. Researchers prepared the TCRbeta library using unique molecular identifiers, the study reports. One entry per CDR3 protein, called by TCRdb with MiXCR from the PCR reads. The sample records 780,000 or so distinct CDR3 sequences, 16% being singletons. The TCR sequence derives from a male patient aged 5 to 17 who had a stem cell transplant for acute lymphoblastic leukemia, so the T cells may come from the graft donor. The sequencing used PBMCs, mostly from graft donor cells, collected 360 days after TCRalphabeta/CD19-depleted stem cell transplant.

CDR3 sequence reads: CASSPWDSVPYEQYF. The CDR3, as DNA: TGTGCCAGCAGCCCCTGGGACAGTGTCCCCTACGAGCAGTACTTC. The J gene is TRBJ2-7, the V gene TRBV3-1, with TRBD1 identical over 7 bases. Germline CDR1 LGHDT, CDR2 YNNKEL (reference sequence). The CDR3 runs 15 residues. V was clipped by 4 bases and J by 2 bases; unmatched bases: 8.